The next 20 T cell receptor beta chains were all read from a single sample in a study of Ad26.COV2.S vaccination and SARS-CoV-2 variants. Profiling relied on immunoSEQ multiplex PCR, and the TCRdb table lists in-frame clones only, not all of them. This table holds around 450,000 clones, about 89% found once. Specified treatment: 15 to 20 received Ad26.COV2.S at low or high dose, single or two shots; several received placebo; per-sample allocation not given. Following the first vaccine or placebo injection, samples were taken on day 63. This sample comprised peripheral blood, obtained in a trial of Ad26.COV2.S vaccine versus placebo. These receptors came from a person aged 18-60 years who received the Ad26.COV2.S COVID-19 vaccine or a placebo.

This chain's CDR3 is CASSLRGPSFTMEQYF. DNA for the CDR3: TGTGCCAGCAGTTTGCGAGGGCCGTCTTTTACGATGGAGCAGTACTTC. V is TRBV27 and J is TRBJ2-7, with D tentatively TRBD2 (5 bases). The CDR3 has 16 residues. V dropped 3 bases and J dropped 7 bases, with 22 bases sitting between them. CDR1 and CDR2 from the germline V gene are MNHEY and SMNVEV (reference sequence).

This clone has a single count. The chain links TRBV10-3 to TRBJ2-5, with TRBD1 matching over 11 bases. Germline CDR1 ENHRY, CDR2 SYGVKD. The J segment lost 2 bases and the V segment lost 8 bases, leaving 1 base of the junction unmatched. The CDR3 sequence is 13 residues long. The chain's CDR3 is CAIGQGAQETQYF. As DNA, the CDR3 is TGTGCCATCGGACAGGGGGCTCAAGAGACCCAGTACTTC.

The V and J genes are TRBV18 and TRBJ1-5; no definite D call. Trimming took 4 bases from V and 3 from J, leaving 13 bases between them. The CDR3 consists of 15 residues. Germline V gives CDR1 KGHSH, CDR2 LQKENI. The CDR3 region is CASSLSRGDNQPQHF. CDR3 DNA sequence: TGTGCCAGCTCACTTTCACGGGGAGACAATCAGCCCCAGCATTTT.

This clone was seen just once. The chain combines TRBV3-1 (or the pseudogene TRBV3-2) with TRBJ1-1; D is unclear. The V and J ends lost 0 bases and 5 bases respectively, with 13 bases between them. CDR1 is LGHDT and CDR2 is YNNKEL in the germline V gene (reference sequence). CDR3 size: 15 residues. CDR3 nucleotides: TGTGCCAGCAGCCAAGATTGGCACTCTTTGACTGAAGCTTTCTTT. Its translation is CASSQDWHSLTEAFF.

The rearrangement uses TRBV9 and TRBJ1-2; D unclear. Germline V gene data show CDR1 as SGDLS and CDR2 as YYNGEE. The V end lost 0 bases, the J end lost 4 bases, and 7 bases lay between the germline ends. This CDR3 region has 13 residues. This CDR3 is CASSVEGGYGYTF. The DNA of the CDR3 is TGTGCCAGCAGCGTAGAGGGCGGCTATGGCTACACCTTC.

The chain uses TRBV13 and TRBJ1-1, with D unresolved. The germline V and J ends were trimmed by 0 bases and 4 bases, with 6 bases remaining between them. Germline CDR1 is PRHDT and CDR2 is FYEKMQ (reference sequence). This CDR3 is built from 13 residues. The CDR3 coding sequence is TGTGCCAGCAGCTTAGGGGTTGGCACTGAAGCTTTCTTT. It yields the protein CASSLGVGTEAFF.

The chain links TRBV4-2 to TRBJ2-7; D call uncertain. The V gene's germline CDR1 is LGHNA and CDR2 YNFKEQ. The CDR3 runs to 14 residues. The V end lost 3 bases, the J end lost 6 bases, and 15 bases lay between the germline ends. The CDR3 region is CASSQDHTNPEQYF. The CDR3 DNA follows: TGTGCCAGCAGCCAGGACCACACTAATCCCGAGCAGTACTTC.

The sample holds a few counts of this clone. V usage is TRBV7-9 and J usage is TRBJ1-1; no firm D call. Germline V gene data show CDR1 as SEHNR and CDR2 as FQNEAQ (reference sequence). V lost 5 bases to trimming and J lost 3 bases, with 7 bases between them. The CDR3 is 12 amino acids. The CDR3 DNA sequence: TGTGCCAGCAGCCTCTCGGACACTGAAGCTTTCTTT. Its protein is CASSLSDTEAFF. Filled out from reference TRBV7-9 and TRBJ1-1, the complete variable domain reads DTGVSQNPRHKITKRGQNVTFRCDPISEHNRLYWYRQTLGQGPEFLTYFQNEAQLEKSRLLSDRFSAERPKGSFSTLEIQRTEQGDSAMYLCASSLSDTEAFFGQGTRLTVV.

The rearrangement joins TRBV6-2 or TRBV6-3 to TRBJ1-6; 8 bases fit TRBD1. The CDR3 contains 15 residues. Trimming removed 5 bases from V and 6 bases from J; junction bases left unmatched: 6. From germline, CDR1 is MNHEY and CDR2 SVGEGT. The CDR3 loop is CASSNRDRFNSPLHF. CDR3 DNA: TGTGCCAGCAGTAACCGGGACAGGTTTAATTCACCCCTCCACTTT.

V is TRBV7-6 and J is TRBJ2-5; TRBD2 aligns across 7 bases. The germline V gene encodes CDR1 SGHVS and CDR2 FNYEAQ. The CDR3 contains 14 residues. Trimming cost V 1 base and J 3 bases; bases outside gene matches: 2. CDR3 sequence reads: CASSLGLAEETQYF. The CDR3 bases are TGTGCCAGCAGCTTAGGTCTAGCGGAAGAGACCCAGTACTTC.

This sequence joins TRBV7-8 and TRBJ2-1; D is undetermined. Trimming shortened V by 5 bases and J by 4 bases, and 12 bases separated the two germline ends. Germline assignment: CDR1 SGHVS and CDR2 FQNEAQ. The CDR3 has 14 amino acids. This chain's CDR3 is CASSQDAEYNEQFF. In DNA, the CDR3 is TGTGCCAGCAGCCAGGATGCCGAGTACAATGAGCAGTTCTTC.

V usage is TRBV7-3 and J usage is TRBJ2-1; 8 bases match TRBD2. There are 16 residues in the CDR3. Germline values: CDR1 SGHTA, CDR2 FQGTGA. V dropped 3 bases and J dropped 3; count of bases not matched to a gene: 7. The CDR3 nucleotides are TGTGCCAGCAGCTTCCGTGGGCTAGCGGGCTACAATGAGCAGTTCTTC. Protein product: CASSFRGLAGYNEQFF.

This clone was seen more than once but under ten times. The chain has TRBV4-1 and TRBJ1-2, with 11 bases matching TRBD1. This CDR3 contains 16 residues. Germline assignment: CDR1 MGHRA and CDR2 YSYEKL. The V gene end was trimmed by 1 base and the J gene end by 6 bases; junction bases not matched to a gene: 7. The CDR3 nucleotides are TGCGCCAGCAGCCAAGTGGTCGGGACAGGGGGAAATGGCTACACCTTC. Encoded protein: CASSQVVGTGGNGYTF.

The rearrangement joins TRBV7-2 to TRBJ2-5; TRBD2 might be the D (6 bases). Trimming took off 5 bases at V and 5 bases at J, with 15 bases between the two ends. The CDR3 runs 14 residues. Per the germline V gene, CDR1 is SGHTA and CDR2 is FQGNSA. The CDR3 loop reads CASSPGWAGETQYF. DNA of the CDR3: TGTGCCAGCAGCCCAGGCTGGGCGGGGGAGACCCAGTACTTC.

The rearrangement links TRBV4-1 to TRBJ2-1; the match to TRBD1 covers 8 bases. This CDR3 has 15 amino acids. The V gene's germline CDR1 is MGHRA and CDR2 YSYEKL. The ends lost 4 bases at V and 3 bases at J; junction bases unmatched: 5. For the CDR3, the DNA is TGCGCCAGCAGCCCGCTGACAGGGGTCTACAATGAGCAGTTCTTC. It specifies CASSPLTGVYNEQFF.

The chain has TRBV6-5 and TRBJ1-1, with 7 positions matching TRBD1. Germline V gives CDR1 MNHEY, CDR2 SVGAGI. The CDR3 is 15 amino acids. Unmatched junction bases numbered 5, after V lost 2 bases and J lost 2 bases. CDR3 in DNA: TGTGCCAGCAGTTACAAGACAGGGAGAAACACTGAAGCTTTCTTT. It translates to CASSYKTGRNTEAFF.

The table lists this clone with a few counts. V and J are TRBV6-7 and TRBJ1-6; D not certain. TRBV6-7 is recorded as an ORF, its role being uncertain. This CDR3 has 16 residues. The V and J ends lost 4 bases and 0 bases respectively, with 10 bases between them. The DNA of the CDR3 is TGTGCCAGCAGTTGGACGAAATGCTCCTATAATTCACCCCTCCACTTT. It is translated as CASSWTKCSYNSPLHF.

Here the CDR3 reads CASSRDRVESPLHF. The CDR3 DNA is TGTGCCAGTAGTAGGGACAGGGTCGAATCACCCCTCCACTTT. The chain joins TRBV19 to TRBJ1-6, with TRBD1 matching 9 bases. This CDR3 has 14 residues. The trim removed 4 bases at V and 10 bases at J, leaving 5 bases unmatched. Germline-derived CDR1 and CDR2 are LNHDA and SQIVND (reference sequence).

The rearrangement joins TRBV19 to TRBJ2-3; D possibly corresponds to TRBD1 (6 bases). The ends were cut back, 1 base at V and 0 bases at J, with 11 bases in the middle. The germline V gene has CDR1 LNHDA and CDR2 SQIVND (reference sequence). The CDR3 extends over 16 amino acids. The CDR3 nucleotides read TGTGCCAGTAGTATAGGCGACAGGCCTAGCACAGATACGCAGTATTTT. It is translated as CASSIGDRPSTDTQYF.

The chain's CDR3 is CASSYSAGRLNTEAFF. CDR3 bases: TGTGCCAGCAGTTACTCGGCCGGACGGCTGAACACTGAAGCTTTCTTT. The rearrangement links TRBV6-5 to TRBJ1-1; D unclear. From germline, CDR1 is MNHEY and CDR2 SVGAGI. The V gene lost 0 bases and the J gene lost 0 bases, with 11 bases spanning the gap. This CDR3 has 16 amino acids.